A selection of T cell receptor beta chains follows, all from one sample in a study of CD8 T cells in ankylosing spondylitis. TCRdb reprocessed the 5' RACE reads with MiXCR, giving one entry per CDR3 protein. The data hold roughly 300,000 distinct CDR3 sequences, with 6.5% to 10% observed a single time. The sequenced material came from blood, either unsorted or a sorted T cell fraction (not recorded which). These receptors all stem from a male donor with ankylosing spondylitis. CDR3s include the opening cysteine and the closing phenylalanine or tryptophan. The D gene is left open where the match is weak. The listing skips clone size in some rows; elsewhere it reads once, few, many or a size class.

v_gene: TRBV29-1; j_gene: TRBJ2-1; abundance: many; d_gene: TRBD2; len: 11; CDR3aa: CSVERTSLQFF; CDR3nt: TGCAGCGTTGAGAGGACTAGTCTCCAGTTCTTC
v_gene: TRBV5-1; j_gene: TRBJ1-1; abundance: many; d_gene: NA; len: 14; CDR3aa: CASSFSPGDTEAFF; CDR3nt: TGCGCCAGCAGCTTTTCCCCAGGTGACACTGAAGCTTTCTTT
v_gene: TRBV5-1; j_gene: TRBJ2-3; abundance: NA; d_gene: NA; len: 14; CDR3aa: CASSLVDGTDTQYF; CDR3nt: TGCGCCAGCAGCTTGGTAGACGGCACAGATACGCAGTATTTT
v_gene: TRBV4-2; j_gene: TRBJ2-3; abundance: NA; d_gene: TRBD2; len: 17; CDR3aa: CASSQDSGLAGTDTQYF; CDR3nt: TGTGCCAGCAGCCAAGATTCGGGACTAGCGGGCACAGATACGCAGTATTTT
v_gene: TRBV4-1; j_gene: TRBJ1-2; abundance: NA; d_gene: NA; len: 16; CDR3aa: CASSQDLVRGAKGYTF; CDR3nt: TGCGCCAGCAGCCAAGACTTGGTCAGGGGCGCGAAGGGCTACACCTTC
v_gene: TRBV12-3/TRBV12-4; j_gene: TRBJ2-1; abundance: NA; d_gene: TRBD2; len: 15; CDR3aa: CTSSPRLAGYNEQFF; CDR3nt: TGTACCAGCAGTCCTCGACTAGCGGGGTACAATGAGCAGTTCTTC
v_gene: TRBV6-5; j_gene: TRBJ1-2; abundance: NA; d_gene: TRBD1; len: 14; CDR3aa: CASSYMTGFYGYTF; CDR3nt: TGTGCCAGCAGTTACATGACAGGGTTTTATGGCTACACCTTC
v_gene: TRBV6-1; j_gene: TRBJ2-7; abundance: many; d_gene: TRBD1; len: 15; CDR3aa: CASSPDRGKTYEQYF; CDR3nt: TGTGCCAGCAGCCCCGACAGGGGTAAGACCTACGAGCAGTACTTC
v_gene: TRBV20-1; j_gene: TRBJ2-7; abundance: few; d_gene: TRBD2; len: 14; CDR3aa: CSARNYGRSYEQYF; CDR3nt: TGCAGTGCTAGAAATTACGGGAGGTCCTACGAGCAGTACTTC
v_gene: TRBV3-1; j_gene: TRBJ2-2; abundance: NA; d_gene: NA; len: 18; CDR3aa: CASSPTWLRRSNTGELFF; CDR3nt: TGTGCCAGCAGCCCCACTTGGCTCAGGAGATCCAACACCGGGGAGCTGTTTTTT
v_gene: TRBV20-1; j_gene: TRBJ2-7; abundance: few; d_gene: TRBD1; len: 14; CDR3aa: CSARVRDRGYEQYF; CDR3nt: TGCAGTGCTAGAGTCCGGGACAGAGGCTACGAGCAGTACTTC
v_gene: TRBV6-2/TRBV6-3; j_gene: TRBJ2-7; abundance: few; d_gene: NA; len: 12; CDR3aa: CASSLIQSAQYF; CDR3nt: TGTGCCAGCAGTCTAATACAGTCGGCGCAGTACTTC
v_gene: TRBV27; j_gene: TRBJ2-1; abundance: NA; d_gene: NA; len: 14; CDR3aa: CASSLVLAYNEQFF; CDR3nt: TGTGCCAGCAGTTTAGTACTAGCCTACAATGAGCAGTTCTTC
v_gene: TRBV9; j_gene: TRBJ2-2; abundance: few; d_gene: NA; len: 13; CDR3aa: CASSVVGPGELFF; CDR3nt: TGTGCCAGCAGCGTAGTTGGCCCCGGGGAGCTGTTTTTT
v_gene: TRBV9; j_gene: TRBJ2-1; abundance: few; d_gene: TRBD2; len: 15; CDR3aa: CASSVVSSGHNEQFF; CDR3nt: TGTGCCAGCAGCGTAGTGAGTAGCGGGCACAATGAGCAGTTCTTC
v_gene: TRBV29-1; j_gene: TRBJ2-7; abundance: few; d_gene: TRBD1; len: 14; CDR3aa: CSVRVGGESFEQYF; CDR3nt: TGCAGCGTTCGAGTAGGGGGCGAGTCCTTCGAGCAGTACTTC
v_gene: TRBV29-1; j_gene: TRBJ2-7; abundance: few; d_gene: TRBD1; len: 13; CDR3aa: CSVEVGQGYEQYF; CDR3nt: TGCAGCGTTGAAGTCGGACAGGGGTACGAGCAGTACTTC
v_gene: TRBV29-1; j_gene: TRBJ2-1; abundance: many; d_gene: NA; len: 15; CDR3aa: CSVATWDQKGGEQFF; CDR3nt: TGCAGCGTTGCGACTTGGGACCAAAAGGGGGGTGAGCAGTTCTTC
v_gene: TRBV2; j_gene: TRBJ2-5; abundance: NA; d_gene: TRBD1; len: 14; CDR3aa: CASELTGGSETQYF; CDR3nt: TGTGCCAGCGAGTTGACAGGGGGCTCAGAGACCCAGTACTTC
v_gene: TRBV12-3/TRBV12-4; j_gene: TRBJ2-1; abundance: NA; d_gene: NA; len: 16; CDR3aa: CASSFPASSSYNEQFF; CDR3nt: TGTGCCAGCAGTTTCCCCGCGTCAAGCTCCTACAATGAGCAGTTCTTC
v_gene: TRBV11-1; j_gene: TRBJ2-3; abundance: few; d_gene: NA; len: 17; CDR3aa: CASSLTGLLLSTDTQYF; CDR3nt: TGTGCCAGCAGCTTAACCGGACTCCTATTAAGCACAGATACGCAGTATTTT
v_gene: TRBV20-1; j_gene: TRBJ2-7; abundance: NA; d_gene: NA; len: 15; CDR3aa: CSARELGPTRYEQYF; CDR3nt: TGCAGTGCTAGAGAACTAGGGCCGACCCGCTACGAGCAGTACTTC
v_gene: TRBV27; j_gene: TRBJ1-2; abundance: many; d_gene: NA; len: 12; CDR3aa: CASRGWESGYTF; CDR3nt: TGTGCCAGCAGAGGGTGGGAGAGTGGCTACACCTTC
v_gene: TRBV10-3; j_gene: TRBJ1-2; abundance: NA; d_gene: NA; len: 13; CDR3aa: CAISVDREYGYTF; CDR3nt: TGTGCCATCAGTGTCGACCGAGAATATGGCTACACCTTC
v_gene: TRBV2; j_gene: TRBJ2-2; abundance: NA; d_gene: NA; len: 14; CDR3aa: CARQAVSNTGELFF; CDR3nt: TGTGCCAGACAAGCGGTTTCGAACACCGGGGAGCTGTTTTTT
v_gene: TRBV20-1; j_gene: TRBJ2-7; abundance: many; d_gene: TRBD2; len: 15; CDR3aa: CSAWTSGSPTYEQYF; CDR3nt: TGCAGTGCCTGGACTAGCGGGAGTCCCACCTACGAGCAGTACTTC
v_gene: TRBV4-1; j_gene: TRBJ1-6; abundance: many; d_gene: NA; len: 13; CDR3aa: CASSQEGNSPLHF; CDR3nt: TGCGCCAGCAGCCAAGAGGGTAATTCACCCCTCCACTTT
v_gene: TRBV4-2; j_gene: TRBJ2-2; abundance: few; d_gene: TRBD2; len: 18; CDR3aa: CASSQGLAGGPNTGELFF; CDR3nt: TGTGCCAGCAGTCAAGGACTAGCGGGAGGGCCTAACACCGGGGAGCTGTTTTTT
v_gene: TRBV20-1; j_gene: TRBJ1-5; abundance: NA; d_gene: NA; len: 14; CDR3aa: CSAGSGYSNQPQHF; CDR3nt: TGCAGTGCCGGGTCGGGGTATAGCAATCAGCCCCAGCATTTT
v_gene: TRBV20-1; j_gene: TRBJ2-1; abundance: NA; d_gene: NA; len: 15; CDR3aa: CSARDGGGSYNEQFF; CDR3nt: TGCAGTGCTAGAGATGGGGGTGGCTCCTACAATGAGCAGTTCTTC
v_gene: TRBV2; j_gene: TRBJ2-3; abundance: many; d_gene: NA; len: 15; CDR3aa: CASTEGSQGTDTQYF; CDR3nt: TGTGCCAGCACCGAAGGTTCCCAGGGCACAGATACGCAGTATTTT
v_gene: TRBV4-1; j_gene: TRBJ1-5; abundance: NA; d_gene: TRBD1; len: 16; CDR3aa: CASSQVLPTGVQPQHF; CDR3nt: TGCGCCAGCAGCCAAGTTTTACCGACAGGGGTTCAGCCCCAGCATTTT
v_gene: TRBV27; j_gene: TRBJ2-1; abundance: few; d_gene: TRBD2; len: 15; CDR3aa: CASSLFASGRNEQFF; CDR3nt: TGTGCCAGCAGTTTATTCGCTAGCGGGAGGAATGAGCAGTTCTTC
v_gene: TRBV20-1; j_gene: TRBJ2-3; abundance: few; d_gene: TRBD2; len: 15; CDR3aa: CSAREREYRTDTQYF; CDR3nt: TGCAGTGCAAGGGAGCGGGAGTACCGCACAGATACGCAGTATTTT
v_gene: TRBV4-2; j_gene: TRBJ2-1; abundance: many; d_gene: TRBD2; len: 17; CDR3aa: CASSQVSSGRFGDEQFF; CDR3nt: TGTGCCAGCAGCCAAGTTTCCAGCGGGAGGTTTGGGGATGAGCAGTTCTTC
v_gene: TRBV27; j_gene: TRBJ2-7; abundance: few; d_gene: NA; len: 13; CDR3aa: CASSLGERYEQYF; CDR3nt: TGTGCCAGCAGTTTGGGCGAGCGATACGAGCAGTACTTC
v_gene: TRBV10-3; j_gene: TRBJ2-1; abundance: few; d_gene: TRBD2; len: 18; CDR3aa: CAIRGTSGTSSSYNEQFF; CDR3nt: TGTGCCATCAGGGGGACTAGCGGAACCTCGAGCTCCTACAATGAGCAGTTCTTC